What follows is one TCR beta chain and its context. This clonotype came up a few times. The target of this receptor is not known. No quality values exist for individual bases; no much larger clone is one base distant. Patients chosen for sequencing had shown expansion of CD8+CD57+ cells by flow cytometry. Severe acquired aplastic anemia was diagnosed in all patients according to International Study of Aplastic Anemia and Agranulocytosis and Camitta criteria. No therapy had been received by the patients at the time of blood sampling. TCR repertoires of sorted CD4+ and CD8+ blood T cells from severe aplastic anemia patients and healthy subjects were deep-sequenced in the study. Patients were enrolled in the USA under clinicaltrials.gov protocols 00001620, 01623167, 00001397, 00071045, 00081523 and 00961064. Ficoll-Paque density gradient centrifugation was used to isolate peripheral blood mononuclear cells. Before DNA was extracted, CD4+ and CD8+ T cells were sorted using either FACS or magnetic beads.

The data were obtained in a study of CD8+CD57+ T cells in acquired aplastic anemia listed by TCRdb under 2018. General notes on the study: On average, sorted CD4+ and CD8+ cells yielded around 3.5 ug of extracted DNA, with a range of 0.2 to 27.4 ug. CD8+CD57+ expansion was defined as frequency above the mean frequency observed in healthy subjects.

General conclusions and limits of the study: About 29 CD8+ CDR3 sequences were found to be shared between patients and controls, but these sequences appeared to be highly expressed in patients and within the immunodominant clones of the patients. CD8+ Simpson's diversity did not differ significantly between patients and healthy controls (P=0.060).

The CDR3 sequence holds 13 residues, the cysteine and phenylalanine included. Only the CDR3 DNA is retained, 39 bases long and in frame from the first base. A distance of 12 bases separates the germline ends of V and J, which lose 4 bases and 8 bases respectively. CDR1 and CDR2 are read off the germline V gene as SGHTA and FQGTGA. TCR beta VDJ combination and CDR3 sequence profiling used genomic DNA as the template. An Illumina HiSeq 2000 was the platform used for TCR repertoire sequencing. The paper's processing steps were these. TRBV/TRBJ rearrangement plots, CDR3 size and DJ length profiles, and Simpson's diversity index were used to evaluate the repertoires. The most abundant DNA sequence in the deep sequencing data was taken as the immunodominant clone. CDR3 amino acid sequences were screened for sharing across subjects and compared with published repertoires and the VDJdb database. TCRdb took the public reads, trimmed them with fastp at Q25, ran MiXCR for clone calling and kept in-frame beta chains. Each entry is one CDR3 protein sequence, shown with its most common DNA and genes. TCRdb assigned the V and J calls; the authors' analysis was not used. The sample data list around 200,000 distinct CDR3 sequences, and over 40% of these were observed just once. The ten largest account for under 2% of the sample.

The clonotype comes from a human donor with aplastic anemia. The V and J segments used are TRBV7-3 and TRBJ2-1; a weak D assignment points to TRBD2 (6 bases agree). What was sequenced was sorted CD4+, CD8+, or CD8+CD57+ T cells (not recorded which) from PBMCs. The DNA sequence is TGTGCCAGCAGCTATCTGGGGGGTGATGAGCAGTTCTTC. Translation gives CASSYLGGDEQFF.